The 29 T cell receptor beta chains given below trace back to one sample, sequenced in a study of post-analysis software for immune sequencing data. Libraries were made from TCR beta cDNA, and they carried unique molecular identifiers. Each CDR3 protein is one row after TCRdb ran MiXCR on the PCR reads. This table has 750,000 to 950,000 distinct CDR3 sequences, roughly 46% appearing once. These TCRs are of unknown antigen specificity. Study-level findings and limits: Among several TRBV segments more frequent in patients than controls were TRBV5-6, TRBV5-1 and TRBV20-1.

The sequencing sample was made of blood. The source of these receptors is a girl under 18 with multiple sclerosis.

The rearrangement uses TRBV12-3 or TRBV12-4 and TRBJ1-4; no clear D gene. V lost 4 bases, J lost 8 bases, and 8 bases lay in between. The CDR3 has 12 amino acids. CDR3 coding DNA: TGTGCCAGCAGTTCCGTGGCAGAAAAACTGTTTTTT. Its protein product is CASSSVAEKLFF.

The rearrangement uses TRBV5-6 and TRBJ2-4; perhaps D is TRBD1 or TRBD2 (5 bases each). The DNA end lines up better with TRBJ2-7; the J call may be wrong. CDR3 size: 14 residues. Germline V gene lookup returns CDR1 SGHDT and CDR2 YYEEEE. The DNA for the CDR3 is TGTGCCAGCAGCCTGGGACCGCCGATCTACGAGCAGTACTTC. It translates to CASSLGPPIYEQYF.

In its sample, this clonotype was seen many times. The germline gene is not matched at one end of the junction; a read error may be the cause. The gene calls are TRBV5-1 and TRBJ2-5; 13 positions match TRBD2. The germline V gene encodes CDR1 SGHRS and CDR2 YFSETQ. The CDR3 runs 15 residues. The CDR3 region is CASSPGLAGQETQYF. In DNA, the CDR3 is TGTGCCAGCAGTCCGGGACTAGCGGGACAAGAGACCCAGTACTTC.

CDR3 amino acids: CSVEDRTANTEAFF. CDR3 coding DNA: TGCAGCGTTGAAGACAGGACAGCGAACACTGAAGCTTTCTTT. This chain joins TRBV29-1 and TRBJ1-1, with D perhaps matching TRBD1 (6 bases). V lost 0 bases and J lost 1, with 9 bases in between. This CDR3 has 14 amino acids. The germline gives CDR1 SQVTM, CDR2 ANQGSEA.

The gene calls are TRBV11-2 and TRBJ2-2; no definite D call. V lost 1 base to trimming and J lost 0 bases, with 9 bases between them. Germline CDR1 SGHAT, CDR2 FQNNGV. The CDR3 has 16 amino acids. CDR3 residues: CASSLVARSNTGELFF. Written as DNA, the CDR3 is TGTGCCAGCAGCTTAGTAGCCAGGTCGAACACCGGGGAGCTGTTTTTT.

This clonotype appeared a single time. The chain has TRBV7-9 and TRBJ2-7; D is unclear. The V and J ends lost 2 bases and 5 bases respectively, with 7 bases between them. The V gene's germline CDR1 is SEHNR and CDR2 FQNEAQ (reference sequence). This CDR3 is built from 12 residues. The CDR3 coding sequence is TGTGCCAGCAGCTTACAGAGCCACGAGCAGTACTTC. Amino acids: CASSLQSHEQYF.

The rearrangement joins TRBV20-1 to TRBJ1-6; 8 nucleotides line up with TRBD1. This CDR3 has 14 residues. J gave up 8 bases and V 0 bases, and 3 bases lay outside the gene matches. CDR1 is DFQATT, CDR2 SNEGSKA, per germline (reference sequence). This chain's CDR3 is CSARDGQGYSPLHF. The CDR3 region has the DNA TGCAGTGCTAGAGACGGACAGGGATATTCACCCCTCCACTTT.

V usage is TRBV24-1 and J usage is TRBJ2-7; D is unclear. The CDR3 is 11 residues long. Germline V lookup: CDR1 KGHDR, CDR2 SFDVKD. Between the trimmed V and J ends, which lost 10 bases and 5 bases, there was a span of 11 bases. CDR3 sequence reads: CATREGHEQYF. CDR3 coding DNA: TGTGCCACGCGAGAAGGACACGAGCAGTACTTC.

The chain uses TRBV20-1 and TRBJ2-3, with D maybe TRBD2 (5 bases). The CDR3 runs 14 residues. Trimming cost V 3 bases and J 0 bases, with 10 bases left between them. Germline V gene sequence: CDR1 DFQATT, CDR2 SNEGSKA (reference sequence). The CDR3 nucleotides read TGCAGTGCTAGTGGGCGGGCTAGCACAGATACGCAGTATTTT. This codes for CSASGRASTDTQYF.

The chain links TRBV10-3 to TRBJ2-6; 7 bases are shared with TRBD2. The V gene's germline CDR1 is ENHRY and CDR2 SYGVKD. The CDR3 has 15 amino acids. V gave up 8 bases and J gave up 2 bases; unmatched junction bases: 6. The CDR3 region has the DNA TGTGCCATCGGAACGGGGGGAACTGGGGCCAACGTCCTGACTTTC. This sequence encodes CAIGTGGTGANVLTF.

This clonotype was counted between two and nine times. This rearrangement joins TRBV7-8 to TRBJ2-1, with a tentative D call TRBD1 (6 bases). The V gene lost 5 bases and the J gene lost 4 bases, with 12 bases spanning the gap. The CDR3 totals 14 residues. Germline CDR1 reads SGHVS; CDR2 reads FQNEAQ. The CDR3 region has the DNA TGTGCCAGCAGCATGGACAGCCCTTACAATGAGCAGTTCTTC. Residues: CASSMDSPYNEQFF.

In this sample, this clonotype turned up many times. V is TRBV29-1 and J is TRBJ1-2; D gene ambiguous. V shed 5 bases and J shed 3 bases, with 7 bases lying between them. In germline, CDR1 is SQVTM, CDR2 ANQGSEA. CDR3 length equals 11 residues. The CDR3 sequence is CSVPLDYGYTF. The CDR3 nucleotides are TGCAGCGTTCCCCTGGACTATGGCTACACCTTC.

Only a few counts were recorded for this clonotype. V usage is TRBV4-1 and J usage is TRBJ2-7; no clear D gene. CDR3 length: 15 residues. Germline loops: CDR1 MGHRA, CDR2 YSYEKL. V was clipped by 4 bases and J by 6 bases, with 19 bases between them. For the CDR3, the DNA is TGCGCCAGCAGCCCGACTGGCGGACCCTCGAGCGAGCAGTACTTC. Translated: CASSPTGGPSSEQYF.

The table lists this clonotype with a count of one. The J gene is TRBJ2-1, the V gene TRBV20-1, with 7 bases matching TRBD2. The CDR3 is 14 residues long. Losses at the gene ends were 3 bases for V and 7 bases for J; bases not matched to a gene: 9. CDR1 is DFQATT and CDR2 is SNEGSKA in the germline V gene (reference sequence). CDR3 coding DNA: TGCAGTGCTAGGGGAGGGATGTTCAGGAATGAGCAGTTCTTC. Translation gives CSARGGMFRNEQFF.

The chain has TRBV6-2 or TRBV6-3 and TRBJ2-2; D gene uncertain. Trimming left V 9 bases short and J 10 bases short, with 15 bases between. CDR3 length: 12 amino acids. Germline V CDR1 and CDR2: MNHEY, SVGEGT. The CDR3 nucleotides are TGTGCCAGTTCGGACCCGTCGGAGGAGCTGTTTTTT. Translating gives CASSDPSEELFF.

This sequence joins TRBV7-6 and TRBJ2-1; a weak D match, TRBD2 (6 bases). From germline, CDR1 is SGHVS and CDR2 FNYEAQ. The V end was cut by 3 bases, the J end by 0 bases, with 15 bases between. The CDR3 runs 17 residues. The CDR3 sequence: CASSLPRVGSSYNEQFF. In nucleotides, the CDR3 is TGTGCCAGCAGCTTGCCTAGGGTCGGGAGCTCCTACAATGAGCAGTTCTTC.

The J gene is TRBJ2-3, the V gene TRBV2, with D possibly being TRBD1 or TRBD2 (5 bases each). The germline gives CDR1 SNHLY, CDR2 FYNNEI. The germline V and J ends were trimmed by 0 bases and 9 bases, with 7 bases remaining between them. The CDR3 has 12 residues. CDR3 region: CASSEAGRTQYF. The CDR3 nucleotides are TGTGCCAGCAGTGAAGCGGGACGGACGCAGTATTTT.

This clonotype was seen many times. V is TRBV12-3 or TRBV12-4 and J is TRBJ2-7; D unresolved. The length of the CDR3 is 11 residues. Trimming stripped 6 bases from V and 0 bases from J, with 3 bases between. DNA for the CDR3: TGTGCCAGCAGGGGCTCCTACGAGCAGTACTTC. This translates into CASRGSYEQYF.

The gene calls are TRBV28 and TRBJ2-3, with a weak D call TRBD2 (6 bases). Deletions cut 5 bases from V and 4 bases from J, with 13 bases between. The CDR3 contains 14 residues. Germline assignment: CDR1 MDHEN and CDR2 SYDVKM. In DNA, the CDR3 is TGTGCCAGCAGTCCACCAAGGAGGGCAGATACGCAGTATTTT. It translates to CASSPPRRADTQYF. The variable domain in full, with the rest retrieved from reference TRBV28 and TRBJ2-3, is DVKVTQSSRYLVKRTGEKVFLECVQDMDHENMFWYRQDPGLGLRLIYFSYDVKMKEKGDIPEGYSVSREKKERFSLILESASTNQTSMYLCASSPPRRADTQYFGPGTRLTVL.

V is TRBV18 and J is TRBJ2-5; TRBD2 matches 12 bases. The ends lost 0 bases at V and 4 bases at J; junction bases unmatched: 3. CDR1 and CDR2 from the germline V gene are KGHSH and LQKENI. This CDR3 comprises 16 residues. CDR3 protein: CASSPPLAGGAETQYF. CDR3 nucleotides: TGTGCCAGCTCACCACCGCTAGCGGGAGGGGCAGAGACCCAGTACTTC.

This chain connects TRBV29-1 to TRBJ2-7; D is unresolved. This CDR3 region has 11 residues. V lost 4 bases and J 6 bases, leaving 10 bases between the germline ends. In germline, CDR1 is SQVTM, CDR2 ANQGSEA. For the CDR3, the DNA is TGCAGCGTTGTGTATGTGGGCGAGCAGTACTTC. It yields the protein CSVVYVGEQYF.

This clonotype was detected a few times. This chain links TRBV7-2 with TRBJ2-1; D is unresolved. This CDR3 comprises 17 residues. The V gene's germline CDR1 is SGHTA and CDR2 FQGNSA. The V end lost 3 bases, the J end lost 6 bases, and 21 bases lay between the germline ends. The CDR3 loop is CASSFLGSLLKPNEQFF. The CDR3 DNA reads TGTGCCAGCAGCTTTTTAGGTAGCCTCCTTAAACCCAATGAGCAGTTCTTC.

Only a few counts were recorded for this clonotype. The genes are TRBV3-1 and TRBJ2-5, with 8 bases aligning to TRBD2. The tail of the sequence fits TRBJ2-7 better, so the J call may be wrong. The CDR3 consists of 13 residues. Germline V gene sequence: CDR1 LGHDT, CDR2 YNNKEL (reference sequence). As DNA, the CDR3 is TGTGCCAGCAGCCAGGCCGGGAGGGACGAGCAGTACTTC. Encoded protein: CASSQAGRDEQYF.

This chain connects TRBV5-5 to TRBJ2-7; maybe TRBD1 (5 bases). The end of the DNA aligns better with TRBJ2-4, so the J call may be wrong. The length of the CDR3 is 13 residues. Germline V CDR1 and CDR2: SGHKS, YYEKEE (reference sequence). CDR3 region: CASSYLGVGIQYF. CDR3 coding DNA: TGTGCCAGCAGCTACCTAGGGGTGGGCATTCAGTACTTC.

This rearrangement joins TRBV10-3 to TRBJ1-5; 9 bases fit TRBD1. Germline V gene data show CDR1 as ENHRY and CDR2 as SYGVKD. Trimming took 3 bases from V and 5 from J; bases not matched to a gene: 2. This CDR3 comprises 14 residues. The CDR3 reads CAISEQGAHQPQHF. As DNA, the CDR3 is TGTGCCATCAGTGAACAGGGGGCACATCAGCCCCAGCATTTT.

This clonotype was seen only once. The chain couples TRBV14 to TRBJ2-1, with 9 bases that match TRBD1. The J call could be wrong; TRBJ2-7 is a better fit for the DNA end. The CDR3 extends over 15 amino acids. The V gene's germline CDR1 is SGHDN and CDR2 FVKESK. In DNA, the CDR3 is TGTGCCAGCAGCCGCGGACAGGGGCCTTCCTACGAGCAGTACTTC. Its protein product is CASSRGQGPSYEQYF.

This rearrangement joins TRBV20-1 to TRBJ2-5; TRBD2 aligns across 12 bases. The DNA end is a closer match to TRBJ2-7, so the J assignment may be wrong. CDR3 length: 14 amino acids. Germline loops: CDR1 DFQATT, CDR2 SNEGSKA (reference sequence). The CDR3 nucleotides read TGCAGTGCTAACCCGTCTAGCGGGAGGGCCGAGCAGTACTTC. Protein sequence: CSANPSSGRAEQYF.

This clonotype showed up just a few times. The genes are TRBV24-1 and TRBJ2-3; D remains ambiguous. Germline CDR1 and CDR2: KGHDR and SFDVKD. Trimming removed 1 base at V and 4 bases at J, with 2 bases between. This CDR3 has 12 amino acids. CDR3 in amino acids: CATSDLADTQYF. The CDR3 nucleotides read TGTGCCACCAGTGATTTAGCAGATACGCAGTATTTT.

The chain uses TRBV5-1 and TRBJ2-3; D is ambiguous. V was pared by 0 bases and J by 4 bases, with 15 bases between. The germline V gene has CDR1 SGHRS and CDR2 YFSETQ. The CDR3 totals 16 residues. The CDR3 is CASSLEGQISADTQYF. Written as DNA, the CDR3 is TGCGCCAGCAGCTTGGAAGGGCAGATCAGTGCAGATACGCAGTATTTT.